Sequencing of this TCR beta chain was carried out in a study of control samples from healthy donors and cancer patients. CDR1 SGHRS and CDR2 YFSETQ come from the germline V gene. The CDR3 sequence is 12 residues long. The V end lost 0 bases, the J end lost 6 bases, and 4 bases lay between the germline ends. TCRdb's copy holds only in-frame clones and misses some; the assay was immunoSEQ multiplex PCR. The sample yields about 220,000 clones, roughly 94% seen once. The TCR originated in a man aged 45 to 65 in good health. The chain has TRBV5-1 and TRBJ1-3; D gene ambiguous. The sample was blood. The CDR3 region is CASSLGENTIYF. CDR3 nucleotide sequence: TGCGCCAGCAGCTTGGGGGAAAACACCATATATTTT.